This T cell receptor (beta chain) was captured by sequencing in a study of lymphopenia after photon versus proton radiotherapy (dated by TCRdb to between 2018 and 2021). Looking at the study overall: In patients with gastrointestinal tumors who developed high-grade lymphopenia, the study compared the immunological effects of photon radiation therapy with those of proton radiation therapy. The goal of the study was to characterize the differences between the two radiation modalities in how they affect the immune system. The cohort included some 20 patients with gastrointestinal tumors who developed lymphopenia after receiving either photon or proton therapy. The paper's findings and limits, for the study overall: During treatment, patients who received proton therapy stayed relatively stable, whereas patients who received photon therapy lost naive T cells and TCR diversity and gained effector/memory populations. Across the cohort, an inverse correlation was found between a larger post-nadir drop in TCR diversity and overall survival time among patients who died. After the lymphocyte count nadir, oligoclonal expansion, especially of CD8+ Temra cells, was observed in photon-treated repertoires, and the drop in diversity was driven by this expansion. The survival association was examined only in patients who died, and the authors described better survival with proton therapy as a possibility, not as a demonstrated result.

Library preparation used the immunoSEQ multiplex PCR assay. T cell repertoires were profiled with deep sequencing of rearranged TCR beta loci together with multiparametric flow cytometry. TCRdb holds this immuneACCESS table with in-frame rearrangements only. Some clones are missing; in checked studies, unresolved V genes explain under half, and the rest has no known cause. The sample table records over 50,000 clones; around 86% of these occur just once. The biggest ten clones account for less than 2.5% of the sample. Spanning cysteine to phenylalanine, the CDR3 consists of 13 amino acids. CDR3 DNA only is kept here, 39 bases in frame from base 1. V ends up 5 bases short and J 6 bases short, with an unmatched junction base count of 7. According to the germline V gene, CDR1 reads SGHVS and CDR2 reads FQNEAQ. For this clone: The antigen it recognizes is unknown. Base qualities are not provided; no much larger clone lies one nucleotide away.

The sequence was collected from a man aged 40-55 years with gastric cancer. Sequenced here: peripheral blood, sampled from a patient treated with photon-based radiotherapy. The V and J genes are TRBV7-8 and TRBJ2-7, with TRBD2 matching 7 junction bases. In nucleotides, the sequence is TGTGCCAGCAGCATAGAGACTAGCAGCGAGCAGTACTTC. Its translation reads: CASSIETSSEQYF.